One sample yielded the 2 T cell receptor beta chains listed below, sequenced in a study of blood T cell repertoires in COVID-19. Data came from immunoSEQ multiplex PCR; TCRdb stores just in-frame clones and leaves some out. The sample carries fewer than 110,000 clones, roughly 85% recorded once. Material for sequencing was peripheral blood. The receptor set was obtained from a man in his fifties or sixties in a cohort sampled during active COVID-19.

This clone was seen a handful of times. The chain joins TRBV6-5 to TRBJ2-7, with 7 bases identical to TRBD1. The V and J ends lost 6 bases and 3 bases, in that order; junction bases with no gene match: 11. Germline V lookup: CDR1 MNHEY, CDR2 SVGAGI. This CDR3 has 15 amino acids. The CDR3 region has the DNA TGTGCCAGCAGACCCGACAGGGCAAATCACTACGAGCAGTACTTC. Its translation: CASRPDRANHYEQYF.

In this sample, this clone turned up a few times. The V call is TRBV19, the J call TRBJ2-3; D is unresolved. In germline, CDR1 is LNHDA, CDR2 SQIVND (reference sequence). Between the trimmed V and J ends, which lost 5 bases and 2 bases, there was a span of 5 bases. This CDR3 is 12 amino acids long. The CDR3 bases are TGTGCCAGTAGTCTCTACACAGATACGCAGTATTTT. Translated, it gives CASSLYTDTQYF. Full variable domain (outside the CDR3, taken from reference TRBV19 and TRBJ2-3): DGGITQSPKYLFRKEGQNVTLSCEQNLNHDAMYWYRQDPGQGLRLIYYSQIVNDFQKGDIAEGYSVSREKKESFPLTVTSAQKNPTAFYLCASSLYTDTQYFGPGTRLTVL.